This paragraph reports one T cell receptor (beta chain). Its specificity is not known. V was pared by 5 bases and J by 3 bases, with 19 bases between. The CDR3 length is 16 residues. Germline V gene sequence: CDR1 MNHEY, CDR2 SMNVEV (reference sequence). Primers: 60 Vbeta forward and 13 Jbeta reverse. Method: immunoSEQ multiplex PCR; TCRdb's copy keeps in-frame clones and lacks some. This table holds around 100,000 clones, around 79% found once. This record comes from a study of cytomegalovirus exposure and HLA in healthy donors. General observations from the study: An analysis that was carried out later associated 15,000 to 20,000 TCR beta sequences with HLA alleles at 0.05 false discovery rate. In presence/absence analyses, roughly uniform sequencing depth across donors was assumed. Among TCR beta chains, those listed as cytomegalovirus-associated numbered fewer than 200.

This clonotype originated in a man in his fifties in good health and CMV-seropositive. Material: PBMCs. V and J are TRBV27 and TRBJ2-5; D is uncertain. The DNA for the CDR3 is TGTGCCAGCAGTCCCCTACTCGCGGATGGCAAAGAGACCCAGTACTTC. Its protein product is CASSPLLADGKETQYF.